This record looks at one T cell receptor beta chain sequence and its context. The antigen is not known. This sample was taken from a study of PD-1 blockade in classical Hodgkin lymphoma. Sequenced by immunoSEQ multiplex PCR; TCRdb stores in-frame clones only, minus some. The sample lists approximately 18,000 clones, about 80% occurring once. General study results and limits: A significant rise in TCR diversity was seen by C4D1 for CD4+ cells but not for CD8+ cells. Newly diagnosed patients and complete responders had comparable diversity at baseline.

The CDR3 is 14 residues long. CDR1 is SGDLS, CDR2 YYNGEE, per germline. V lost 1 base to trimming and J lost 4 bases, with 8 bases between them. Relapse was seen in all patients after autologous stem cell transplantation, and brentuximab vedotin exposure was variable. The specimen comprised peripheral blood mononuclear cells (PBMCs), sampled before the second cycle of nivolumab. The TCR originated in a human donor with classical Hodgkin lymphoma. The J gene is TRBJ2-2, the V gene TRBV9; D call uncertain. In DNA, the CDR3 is TGTGCCAGCAGCGTAAAGGACGGCACCGGGGAGCTGTTTTTT. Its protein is CASSVKDGTGELFF.